This is a list of T cell receptor beta chains from one sample in a study of blood T cell repertoires in COVID-19. Clones were read by immunoSEQ multiplex PCR, and TCRdb kept only the in-frame ones, dropping some. Of about 260,000 clones listed, around 90% are singletons. Sequenced material: peripheral blood. These receptors were taken from a young adult with COVID-19, enrolled during active disease. The CDR3 runs from the conserved cysteine through the conserved F or W. A D gene is named only where the DNA matches it firmly. Size is omitted from some rows. Given values are once, few, many or a class for expanded clones.

clone_size	d_call	v_call	j_call	cdr3_aa	cdr3_nt
NA	TRBD1	TRBV5-1	TRBJ1-2	CASSLDREHYGYTF	TGCGCCAGCAGCTTAGACAGGGAACACTATGGCTACACCTTC
once	NA	TRBV6-1	TRBJ2-7	CASSELSRQYGEQYF	TGTGCCAGCAGTGAATTGAGTAGACAGTACGGCGAGCAGTACTTC
NA	NA	TRBV23-1	TRBJ1-2	CASSQSGNRANYGYTF	TGCGCCAGCAGTCAGTCGGGGAACAGAGCTAACTATGGCTACACCTTC
NA	TRBD2	TRBV7-9	TRBJ2-3	CASSDLAGVTQYF	TGTGCCAGCAGCGACCTAGCGGGAGTGACGCAGTATTTT
NA	NA	TRBV5-4	TRBJ1-1	CASSFGGGNTEAFF	TGTGCCAGCAGCTTCGGGGGGGGAAACACTGAAGCTTTCTTT
NA	TRBD2	TRBV19	TRBJ2-1	CASSIGGGYYNEQFF	TGTGCCAGTAGTATAGGCGGGGGATACTACAATGAGCAGTTCTTC
few	TRBD1	TRBV19	TRBJ1-1	CASSIGQGSAFF	TGTGCCAGTAGTATAGGACAGGGTTCGGCTTTCTTT
few	TRBD1	TRBV5-4	TRBJ2-7	CASRAGTGRDNAYEQYF	TGTGCCAGCAGAGCCGGGACAGGAAGAGACAATGCCTACGAGCAGTACTTC
NA	TRBD2	TRBV11-3	TRBJ2-1	CASSKAGEYNEQFF	TGTGCCAGCAGCAAGGCGGGGGAATACAATGAGCAGTTCTTC
NA	NA	TRBV12-3/TRBV12-4	TRBJ1-5	CASSGLVNQPQHF	TGTGCCAGCAGCGGACTGGTCAATCAGCCCCAGCATTTT
NA	NA	TRBV7-6	TRBJ2-2	CASSLQQGGTGELFF	TGTGCCAGCAGCTTGCAACAGGGAGGGACCGGGGAGCTGTTTTTT
NA	NA	TRBV27	TRBJ2-2	CASTHLGGGGTGELFF	TGTGCCAGCACCCACCTGGGGGGAGGAGGGACCGGGGAGCTGTTTTTT
NA	TRBD2	TRBV5-1	TRBJ2-1	CASSLVAGEISEQFF	TGCGCCAGCAGCTTGGTAGCGGGCGAGATCAGTGAGCAGTTCTTC
NA	TRBD2	TRBV27	TRBJ2-1	CASSPTGTIPSRSYNEQFF	TGTGCCAGCAGTCCAACCGGGACTATACCCTCGAGGTCCTACAATGAGCAGTTCTTC
NA	NA	TRBV28	TRBJ1-2	CASSEGGYGYTF	TGTGCCAGCAGTGAAGGGGGCTATGGCTACACCTTC
NA	NA	TRBV15	TRBJ2-2	CATKQAYGELFF	TGTGCCACCAAACAGGCGTACGGGGAGCTGTTTTTT
NA	TRBD2	TRBV4-1	TRBJ2-5	CASSLQGASGAAETQYF	TGCGCCAGCAGCTTACAAGGGGCTAGCGGAGCGGCGGAGACCCAGTACTTC
NA	NA	TRBV11-3	TRBJ2-1	CASSFSASSYNEQFF	TGTGCCAGCAGCTTTAGCGCCAGCTCCTACAATGAGCAGTTCTTC
NA	TRBD2	TRBV6-5	TRBJ2-2	CASSPPGGTGELFF	TGTGCCAGCAGCCCCCCGGGGGGTACCGGGGAGCTGTTTTTT
NA	TRBD2	TRBV11-2	TRBJ2-7	CASSLDRGTRGLYEQYF	TGTGCCAGCAGCTTAGATCGCGGGACTAGAGGTTTGTACGAGCAGTACTTC
NA	TRBD2	TRBV5-8	TRBJ2-7	CASSLGLAGGSYEQYF	TGTGCCAGCAGCCTGGGACTAGCGGGAGGTAGCTACGAGCAGTACTTC
NA	TRBD2	TRBV5-6	TRBJ2-1	CASSSSGLAPSYNEQFF	TGTGCCAGCAGCTCTTCCGGACTAGCCCCCTCCTACAATGAGCAGTTCTTC
NA	TRBD2	TRBV24-1	TRBJ2-3	CATSARTSGRNTQYF	TGTGCCACCAGTGCCAGGACTAGCGGGAGGAATACGCAGTATTTT
NA	NA	TRBV7-2	TRBJ2-2	CASSSVAGVTGELFF	TGTGCCAGCAGCTCCGTAGCAGGGGTCACCGGGGAGCTGTTTTTT
NA	NA	TRBV10-3	TRBJ2-2	CAISFINTGELFF	TGTGCCATCAGTTTTATCAACACCGGGGAGCTGTTTTTT
NA	TRBD2	TRBV9	TRBJ2-5	CASSVASGRETQYF	TGTGCCAGCAGCGTAGCTAGCGGGAGGGAGACCCAGTACTTC
NA	TRBD2	TRBV18	TRBJ2-1	CASSQVAGAYNEQFF	TGTGCCAGCTCACAGGTAGCGGGTGCCTACAATGAGCAGTTCTTC
once	TRBD2	TRBV13	TRBJ2-7	CASSSLTSGTESYEWQYF	TGTGCCAGCAGCTCCTTAACCAGCGGGACCGAATCCTACGAGTGGCAGTACTTC
NA	TRBD1	TRBV18	TRBJ2-2	CASSRGQDKTGELFF	TGTGCCAGCTCACGGGGACAGGACAAGACCGGGGAGCTGTTTTTT
once	NA	TRBV28	TRBJ2-5	CASSLNWGDSNPRTQYF	TGTGCCAGCAGTTTAAACTGGGGCGACAGCAACCCTAGGACCCAGTACTTC
NA	NA	TRBV2	TRBJ2-7	CASKTGGDYEQYF	TGTGCCAGCAAAACTGGGGGCGATTACGAGCAGTACTTC
NA	NA	TRBV4-2	TRBJ1-3	CASSQERTVGNTIYF	TGTGCCAGCAGCCAAGAAAGAACAGTCGGAAACACCATATATTTT
NA	TRBD1	TRBV4-1	TRBJ2-7	CASSPSPGQKTYEQYF	TGCGCCAGCAGCCCTTCACCGGGACAGAAGACATACGAGCAGTACTTC
NA	TRBD1	TRBV28	TRBJ1-5	CASRSGTAYSNQPQHF	TGTGCCAGCAGATCCGGGACAGCTTATAGCAATCAGCCCCAGCATTTT
NA	TRBD2	TRBV9	TRBJ2-1	CASSDSPGLAPHEQFF	TGTGCCAGCAGCGACAGTCCGGGACTAGCCCCCCATGAGCAGTTCTTC
NA	NA	TRBV19	TRBJ2-1	CASTPGGGGYNEQFF	TGTGCCAGTACCCCGGGGGGCGGCGGATACAATGAGCAGTTCTTC
NA	TRBD1	TRBV19	TRBJ2-7	CASSMGTGGIYEQYF	TGTGCCAGTAGTATGGGGACAGGGGGCATCTACGAGCAGTACTTC
NA	NA	TRBV11-2	TRBJ1-6	CASSLPTGGNSPLHF	TGTGCCAGCAGCTTACCGACAGGCGGCAATTCACCCCTCCACTTT
NA	NA	TRBV4-1	TRBJ2-5	CASSQARTLGAQYF	TGCGCCAGCAGCCAAGCCCGGACGCTAGGGGCCCAGTACTTC
NA	NA	TRBV19	TRBJ1-5	CASSMFVGGRGNQPQHF	TGTGCCAGTAGTATGTTCGTAGGGGGACGGGGCAATCAGCCCCAGCATTTT
NA	NA	TRBV6-2/TRBV6-3	TRBJ2-3	CASSNSDRKDTQYF	TGTGCCAGCAGTAACTCGGACAGAAAAGATACGCAGTATTTT
NA	NA	TRBV4-3	TRBJ2-1	CASSQGGSVNEQFF	TGCGCCAGCAGCCAAGGCGGGTCTGTCAATGAGCAGTTCTTC
NA	NA	TRBV21-1	TRBJ2-7	CASSKAPEIGQPAYEQYF	TGTGCCAGCAGCAAAGCCCCAGAAATTGGGCAGCCAGCCTACGAGCAGTACTTC
NA	TRBD1	TRBV3-1/TRBV3-2	TRBJ2-7	CASSLGTGYYEQYF	TGTGCCAGCAGCCTAGGGACAGGGTACTACGAGCAGTACTTC
NA	NA	TRBV25-1	TRBJ2-7	CASSQNIDGSSYEQYF	TGTGCCAGCAGTCAGAATATCGACGGGAGCTCCTACGAGCAGTACTTC
NA	NA	TRBV2	TRBJ2-3	CASSDPFNTDTQYF	TGTGCCAGCAGTGATCCTTTTAACACAGATACGCAGTATTTT
NA	NA	TRBV9	TRBJ2-3	CASSGAGGPDTQYF	TGTGCCAGCAGCGGGGCAGGAGGGCCAGATACGCAGTATTTT
once	TRBD2	TRBV4-1	TRBJ2-2	CASSQKYGTSGIRTGELFF	TGCGCCAGCAGCCAAAAATATGGGACTAGCGGGATTCGGACCGGGGAGCTGTTTTTT
NA	NA	TRBV6-5	TRBJ2-1	CASSYSGFGSYNEQFF	TGTGCCAGCAGTTACTCCGGGTTCGGCTCCTACAATGAGCAGTTCTTC
NA	NA	TRBV11-2	TRBJ2-2	CASSYNFPGELFF	TGTGCCAGCAGTTATAATTTCCCCGGGGAGCTGTTTTTT
NA	NA	TRBV19	TRBJ2-1	CASSISRGSYNEQFF	TGTGCCAGTAGTATTTCAAGGGGGTCCTACAATGAGCAGTTCTTC
once	TRBD2	TRBV28	TRBJ2-1	CASSLGPSGSSYNEQFF	TGTGCCAGCAGTTTGGGCCCTAGCGGGAGCTCCTACAATGAGCAGTTCTTC